The T cell receptor (beta chain) under discussion was sequenced for a study of blood T cell repertoires in COVID-19. Overall study context: Italy, Spain and the United States were the sources of the convalescent and acute COVID-19 samples. Sources were T cells, B-cell-depleted T cells, or PBMCs; the material itself was cDNA or gDNA.

The authors' processing: Amplification of reference gene primers was used by the study to estimate nucleated cell counts. Using immunoSEQ multiplex PCR, the repertoire was profiled, and TCRdb retains in-frame clones only, with some absent. The V and J calls and clone size were taken over from that table, and D and trimming were inferred from the DNA. The table has a few hundred thousand clones, 88% seen once. V lost 3 bases and J 4 bases, leaving 9 bases between the germline ends. Germline V gives CDR1 LNHDA, CDR2 SQIVND (reference sequence). The CDR3 is 14 amino acids. The sample was peripheral blood. This rearrangement joins TRBV19 to TRBJ1-4; D is unresolved. The clonotype comes from a woman in her 30s who had recovered from COVID-19. DNA of the CDR3: TGTGCCAGTAGTATTGGGCGTATTAATGAAAAACTGTTTTTT. As protein: CASSIGRINEKLFF.